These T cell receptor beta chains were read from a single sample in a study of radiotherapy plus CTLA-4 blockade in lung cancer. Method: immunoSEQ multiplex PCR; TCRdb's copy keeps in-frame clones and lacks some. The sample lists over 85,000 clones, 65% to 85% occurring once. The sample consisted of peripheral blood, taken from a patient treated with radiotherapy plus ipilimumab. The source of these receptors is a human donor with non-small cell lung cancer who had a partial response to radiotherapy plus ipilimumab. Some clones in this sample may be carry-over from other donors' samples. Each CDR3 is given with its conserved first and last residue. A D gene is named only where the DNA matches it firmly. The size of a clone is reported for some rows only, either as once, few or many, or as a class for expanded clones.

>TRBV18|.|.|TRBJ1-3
TGCGCCAGCTCACCGCAGAACAGGACGAGGGGAAACACCATATATTTT
CASSPQNRTRGNTIYF
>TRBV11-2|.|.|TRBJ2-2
TGTGCCAGCAGCTTGGGGGGGCAGCTAAACACCGGGGAGCTGTTTTTT
CASSLGGQLNTGELFF
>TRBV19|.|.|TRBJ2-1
TGTGCCAGTAGTATAGATCAGGGCAGGGGCGGGAATGAGCAGTTCTTC
CASSIDQGRGGNEQFF
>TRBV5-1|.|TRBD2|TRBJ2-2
TGCGCCAGCAGCTTGACTAGCGGAGACAACACCGGGGAGCTGTTTTTT
CASSLTSGDNTGELFF
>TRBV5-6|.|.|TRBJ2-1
TGTGCCAGCAGCTTGTATCCAGGGGTCTACAATGAGCAGTTCTTC
CASSLYPGVYNEQFF
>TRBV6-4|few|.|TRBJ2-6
TGTGCCAGCAGCCCTGTGTCTGGGGCCAACGTCCTGACTTTC
CASSPVSGANVLTF
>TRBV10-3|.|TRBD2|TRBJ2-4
TGTGCCATCAGTGAGTCTGGTAGCGGGAGTGGCAAAAACATTCAGTACTTC
CAISESGSGSGKNIQYF
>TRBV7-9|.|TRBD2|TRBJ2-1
TGTGCCAGCAGCCCCCGACTAGCGGGCTCCTACAATGAGCAGTTCTTC
CASSPRLAGSYNEQFF
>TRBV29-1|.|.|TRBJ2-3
TGCAGCGTTGATGCAGGGGCAGATACGCAGTATTTT
CSVDAGADTQYF
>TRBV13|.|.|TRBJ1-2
TGTGCCAGCAGCAAAACGAGGGGGTCTGACTATGGCTACACCTTC
CASSKTRGSDYGYTF
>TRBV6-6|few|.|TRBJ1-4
TGTGCCAGCACCGGTGGGGGGGCGCCAGAAAAACTGTTTTTT
CASTGGGAPEKLFF
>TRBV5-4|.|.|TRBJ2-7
TGTGCCAGCAGCTTGAGGTTCTCGGGGAACGGCGGCGAGCAGTACTTC
CASSLRFSGNGGEQYF
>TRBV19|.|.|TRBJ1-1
TGTGCCAGTAGTATCAGCGAGGGGAACACTGAAGCTTTCTTT
CASSISEGNTEAFF
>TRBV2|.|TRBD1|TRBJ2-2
TGTGCCAGCAGTTGGGACAGCATAAACACCGGGGAGCTGTTTTTT
CASSWDSINTGELFF
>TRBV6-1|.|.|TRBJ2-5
TGTGCCAGCAGTGATGGGCAGGGGGGAGCCGGGGAGACCCAGTACTTC
CASSDGQGGAGETQYF
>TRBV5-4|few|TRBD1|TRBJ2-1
TGTGCCAGCAGCCACGACAGGGAACTTGGGAACAATGAGCAGTTCTTC
CASSHDRELGNNEQFF
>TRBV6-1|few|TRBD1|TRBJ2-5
TGTGCCACCTTATCAGGGGGAGCCTGGGGCCAGTACTTC
CATLSGGAWGQYF
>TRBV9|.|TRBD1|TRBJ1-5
TGTGCCAGCAGCGTAGGACAGGGAGAAAATCAGCCCCAGCATTTT
CASSVGQGENQPQHF
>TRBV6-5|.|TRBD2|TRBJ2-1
TGTGCCAGCAGTTACGGGTTGCCTAGCGGTCGCAATGAGCAGTTCTTC
CASSYGLPSGRNEQFF
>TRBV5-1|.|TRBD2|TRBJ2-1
TGCGCCAGCAGCACTGTGGCGGGAGCCACCAATGAGCAGTTCTTC
CASSTVAGATNEQFF
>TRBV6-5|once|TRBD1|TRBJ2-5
TGTGCCAGCACTAACCCGGGCAGGGGGCGGGAGACCCAGTACTTC
CASTNPGRGRETQYF
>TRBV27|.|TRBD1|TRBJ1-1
TGTGCCAGCAGTCCCTGGGGCCAGGGGGGATACACTGAAGCTTTCTTT
CASSPWGQGGYTEAFF
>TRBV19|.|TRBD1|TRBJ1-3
TGTGCCAGTCGGACAGGGGCCAACTCTGGAAACACCATATATTTT
CASRTGANSGNTIYF
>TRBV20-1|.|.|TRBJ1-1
TGCAGTGCTAGTGGGGCTGCAGGAGCTTTCTTT
CSASGAAGAFF
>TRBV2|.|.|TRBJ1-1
TGTGCCAGCAGTCTCCAGGGTACGGTCACTGAAGCTTTCTTT
CASSLQGTVTEAFF
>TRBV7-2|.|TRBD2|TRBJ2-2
TGTGCCAGCAGCCTTACTAGACTAGCGGGGACCGGGGAGCTGTTTTTT
CASSLTRLAGTGELFF
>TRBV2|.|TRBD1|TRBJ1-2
TGTGCCAGCAGCGGGACAGCCGCTGGGGATGGCTACACCTTC
CASSGTAAGDGYTF
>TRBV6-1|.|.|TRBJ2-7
TGTGCCAGCAGTCCGGCCTACGAGCAGTACTTC
CASSPAYEQYF
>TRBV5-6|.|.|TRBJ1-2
TGTGCCAGCAGCTTTTTGAGTCAATACCTCTATGGCTACACCTTC
CASSFLSQYLYGYTF
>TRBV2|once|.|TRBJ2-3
TGTGCCAGCAGCGAGCCCGGGGTCAATACGCAGTATTTT
CASSEPGVNTQYF
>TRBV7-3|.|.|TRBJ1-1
TGTGCCAGCAGCTTACTGGGGATGCGGGGAAACACTGAAGCTTTCTTT
CASSLLGMRGNTEAFF
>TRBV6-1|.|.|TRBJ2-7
TGTGCCAGCAGGAGAGAGAGAAAGTACGAGCAGTACTTC
CASRRERKYEQYF
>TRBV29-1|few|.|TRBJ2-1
TGCAGCGTTGTGGTCCGGTACTCCTACAATGAGCAGTTCTTC
CSVVVRYSYNEQFF
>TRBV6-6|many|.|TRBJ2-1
TGTGCCAGCAGTTACTCGCCGGGAGAGGCCAATGAGCAGTTCTTC
CASSYSPGEANEQFF
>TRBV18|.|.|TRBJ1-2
TGTGCCAGCTCACCCGGACAGACTAACTATGGCTACACCTTC
CASSPGQTNYGYTF
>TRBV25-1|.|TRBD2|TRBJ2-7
TGTGCCAGCAGTGAATTAGTAACTAGCGGGAAACCCTACGAGCAGTACTTC
CASSELVTSGKPYEQYF
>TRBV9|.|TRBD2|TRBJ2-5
TGTGCCAGCAGCGTAGCTATGGGGGGGACAGAGACCCAGTACTTC
CASSVAMGGTETQYF
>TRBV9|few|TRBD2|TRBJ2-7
TGTGCCAGCAGCGTTAGCGGGAGTGTAGGCGAGCAGTACTTC
CASSVSGSVGEQYF
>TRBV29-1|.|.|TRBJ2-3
TGCAGCGTTGAAGATATGGGGGCTGGCACAGATACGCAGTATTTT
CSVEDMGAGTDTQYF
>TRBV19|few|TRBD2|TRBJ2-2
TGTGCCAGTAGCCGCTTAGGGGCTAGCGGGACGAGGAGAACCGGGGAGCTGTTTTTT
CASSRLGASGTRRTGELFF
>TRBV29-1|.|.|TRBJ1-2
TGCAGCGTACGGGGGGACAATGGCTACACCTTC
CSVRGDNGYTF
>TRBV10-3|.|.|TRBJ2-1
TGTGCCATCAGTGAGGGGGGGATCCATGAGCAGTTCTTC
CAISEGGIHEQFF
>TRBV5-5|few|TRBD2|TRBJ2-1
TGTGCCAGCAGCTTGGGACTAGCGGGCTACAATGAGCAGTTCTTC
CASSLGLAGYNEQFF
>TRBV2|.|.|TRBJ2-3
TGTGCCAGCAGCAGGCCCTGGGGCACAGATACGCAGTATTTT
CASSRPWGTDTQYF
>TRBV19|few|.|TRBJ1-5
TGTGCCAGTAGTAAGGAGACTGTACAGCCCCAGCATTTT
CASSKETVQPQHF
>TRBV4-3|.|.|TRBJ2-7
TGCGCCAGCAGCCAAGAACCCCCGGCCCCGGGGTACTTC
CASSQEPPAPGYF
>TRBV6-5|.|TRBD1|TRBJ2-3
TGTGCCAGCAGTTTGCGACAGGGGGTCACAGATACGCAGTATTTT
CASSLRQGVTDTQYF
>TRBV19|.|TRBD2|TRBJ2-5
TGTGCCAGTAGTATGTTAGGCGGGGGGCTCCAAGAGACCCAGTACTTC
CASSMLGGGLQETQYF
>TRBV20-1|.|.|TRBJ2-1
TGCAGTGCTAGTCTCTACAATGAGCAGTTCTTC
CSASLYNEQFF
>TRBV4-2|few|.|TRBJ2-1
TGTGCCAGCAGCCAAGGGCAGTACAATGAGCAGTTCTTC
CASSQGQYNEQFF
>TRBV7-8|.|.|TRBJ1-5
TGTGCCAGCAGCTTATTGGCGGGGGATCAGCCCCAGCATTTT
CASSLLAGDQPQHF
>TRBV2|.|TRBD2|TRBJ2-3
TGTGCCAGCAGTAGGGTAGGGCGGGGGGGCCTTGATACGCAGTATTTT
CASSRVGRGGLDTQYF
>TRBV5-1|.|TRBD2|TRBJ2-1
TGCGCCAGCAGCTTGGTAGTAGCGGGGAACAATGAGCAGTTCTTC
CASSLVVAGNNEQFF
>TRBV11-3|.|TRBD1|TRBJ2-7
TGTGCCAGCAGCTTAGAACTACGGCTGGGACAGAAAGGCGAGCAGTACTTC
CASSLELRLGQKGEQYF
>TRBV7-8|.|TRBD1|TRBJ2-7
TGTGCCAGCAGCTTAGGACAGGGGTTTACTTACGAGCAGTACTTC
CASSLGQGFTYEQYF
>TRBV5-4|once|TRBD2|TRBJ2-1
TGTGCCAGCAGCTTGCGCCCTAGCGGGAGAGGGAATGAGCAGTTCTTC
CASSLRPSGRGNEQFF
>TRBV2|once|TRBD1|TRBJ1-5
TGTGCCAGCAGACACTCCCAACCTACAGGGGGGAATCAGCCCCAGCATTTT
CASRHSQPTGGNQPQHF
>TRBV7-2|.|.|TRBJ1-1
TGTGCCAGCAGCTCCCAGGGAGGGGACACTGAAGCTTTCTTT
CASSSQGGDTEAFF
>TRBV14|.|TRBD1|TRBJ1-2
TGTGCCAGCAGCCTCCTCCGGGACAGCTATGGCTACACCTTC
CASSLLRDSYGYTF
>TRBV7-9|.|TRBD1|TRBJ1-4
TGTGCCAGCAATCTAGTACTGTCGACAGGGTATAATGAAAAACTGTTTTTT
CASNLVLSTGYNEKLFF